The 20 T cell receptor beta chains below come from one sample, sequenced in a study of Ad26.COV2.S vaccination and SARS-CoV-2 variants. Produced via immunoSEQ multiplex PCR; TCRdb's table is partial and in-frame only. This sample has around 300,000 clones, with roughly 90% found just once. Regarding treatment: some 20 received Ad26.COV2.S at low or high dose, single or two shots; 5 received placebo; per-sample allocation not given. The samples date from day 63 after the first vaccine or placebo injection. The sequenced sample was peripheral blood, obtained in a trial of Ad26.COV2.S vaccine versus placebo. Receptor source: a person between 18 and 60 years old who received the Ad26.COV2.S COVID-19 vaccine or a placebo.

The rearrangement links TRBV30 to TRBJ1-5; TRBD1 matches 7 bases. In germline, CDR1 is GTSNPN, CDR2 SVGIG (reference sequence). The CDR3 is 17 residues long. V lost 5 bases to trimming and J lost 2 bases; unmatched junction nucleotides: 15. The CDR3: CAWADRMVGGRNQPQHF. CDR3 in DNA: TGTGCCTGGGCGGACAGGATGGTAGGGGGCCGCAATCAGCCCCAGCATTTT. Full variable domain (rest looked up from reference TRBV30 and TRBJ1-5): SQTIHQWPATLVQPVGSPLSLECTVEGTSNPNLYWYRQAAGRGLQLLFYSVGIGQISSEVPQNLSASRPQDRQFILSSKKLLLSDSGFYLCAWADRMVGGRNQPQHFGDGTRLSIL.

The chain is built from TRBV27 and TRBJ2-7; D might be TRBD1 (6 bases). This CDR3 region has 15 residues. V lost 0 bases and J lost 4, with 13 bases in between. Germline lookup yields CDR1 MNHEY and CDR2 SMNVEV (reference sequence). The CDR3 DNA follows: TGTGCCAGCAGTTTATCCGGACAGAAAATATACGAGCAGTACTTC. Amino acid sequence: CASSLSGQKIYEQYF.

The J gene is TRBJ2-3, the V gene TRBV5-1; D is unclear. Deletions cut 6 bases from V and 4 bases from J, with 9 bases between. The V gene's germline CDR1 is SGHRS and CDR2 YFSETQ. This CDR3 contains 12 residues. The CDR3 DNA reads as TGCGCCAGCAAGCCTGAGGCAGATACGCAGTATTTT. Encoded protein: CASKPEADTQYF. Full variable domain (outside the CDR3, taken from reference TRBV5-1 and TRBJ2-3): KAGVTQTPRYLIKTRGQQVTLSCSPISGHRSVSWYQQTPGQGLQFLFEYFSETQRNKGNFPGRFSGRQFSNSRSEMNVSTLELGDSALYLCASKPEADTQYFGPGTRLTVL.

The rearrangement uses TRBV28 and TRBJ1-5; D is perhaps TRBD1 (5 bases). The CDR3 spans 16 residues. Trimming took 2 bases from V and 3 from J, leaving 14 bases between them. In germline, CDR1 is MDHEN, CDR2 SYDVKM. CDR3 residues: CASSLTGTPANQPQHF. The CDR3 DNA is TGTGCCAGCAGTTTAACCGGGACCCCCGCCAATCAGCCCCAGCATTTT. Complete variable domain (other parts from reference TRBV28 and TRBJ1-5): DVKVTQSSRYLVKRTGEKVFLECVQDMDHENMFWYRQDPGLGLRLIYFSYDVKMKEKGDIPEGYSVSREKKERFSLILESASTNQTSMYLCASSLTGTPANQPQHFGDGTRLSIL.

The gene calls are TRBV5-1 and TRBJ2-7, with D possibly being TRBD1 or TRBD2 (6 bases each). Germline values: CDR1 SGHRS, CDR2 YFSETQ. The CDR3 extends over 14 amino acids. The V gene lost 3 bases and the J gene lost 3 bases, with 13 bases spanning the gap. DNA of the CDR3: TGCGCCAGCAGCTCTGCGGGACAAGTCTACGAGCAGTACTTC. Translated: CASSSAGQVYEQYF.

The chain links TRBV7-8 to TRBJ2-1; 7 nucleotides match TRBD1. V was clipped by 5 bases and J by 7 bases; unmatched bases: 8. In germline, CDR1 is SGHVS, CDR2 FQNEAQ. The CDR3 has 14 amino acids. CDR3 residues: CASSLYRGRNEQFF. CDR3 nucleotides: TGTGCCAGCAGCCTGTACAGGGGTCGGAATGAGCAGTTCTTC. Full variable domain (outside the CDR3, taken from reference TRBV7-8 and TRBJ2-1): GAGVSQSPRYKVAKRGQDVALRCDPISGHVSLFWYQQALGQGPEFLTYFQNEAQLDKSGLPSDRFFAERPEGSVSTLKIQRTQQEDSAVYLCASSLYRGRNEQFFGPGTRLTVL.

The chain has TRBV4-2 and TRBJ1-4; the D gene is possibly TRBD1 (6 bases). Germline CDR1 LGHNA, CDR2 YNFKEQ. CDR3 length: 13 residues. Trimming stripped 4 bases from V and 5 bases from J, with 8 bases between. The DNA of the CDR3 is TGTGCCAGCAGCCGCGGACAGAATGAAAAACTGTTTTTT. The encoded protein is CASSRGQNEKLFF.

The CDR3 coding sequence is TGTGCCAGCTCACCCCGAACCAACACTGAAGCTTTCTTT. Translating gives CASSPRTNTEAFF. The chain combines TRBV18 with TRBJ1-1; D uncertain. This CDR3 is built from 13 residues. V shed 3 bases and J shed 2 bases, with 7 bases lying between them. Germline CDR1 KGHSH, CDR2 LQKENI.

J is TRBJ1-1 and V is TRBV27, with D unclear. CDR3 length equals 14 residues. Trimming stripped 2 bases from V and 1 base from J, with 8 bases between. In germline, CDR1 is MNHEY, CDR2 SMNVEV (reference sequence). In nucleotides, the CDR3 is TGTGCCAGCAGTTTAGGGTGGGCGAACACTGAAGCTTTCTTT. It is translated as CASSLGWANTEAFF.

CDR3 region: CASSTGDSSYNSPLHF. In DNA form, the CDR3 reads TGTGCCAGTAGTACGGGGGACAGCTCCTATAATTCACCCCTCCACTTT. This sequence joins TRBV19 and TRBJ1-6; 7 bases are shared with TRBD1. V dropped 4 bases and J dropped 0; count of bases not matched to a gene: 3. CDR3 length equals 16 residues. Germline V gene lookup returns CDR1 LNHDA and CDR2 SQIVND (reference sequence).

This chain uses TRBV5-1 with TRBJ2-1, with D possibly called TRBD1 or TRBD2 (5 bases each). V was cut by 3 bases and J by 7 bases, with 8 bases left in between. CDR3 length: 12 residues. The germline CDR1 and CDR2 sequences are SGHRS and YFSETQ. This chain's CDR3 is CASSWDLNEQFF. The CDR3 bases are TGCGCCAGCAGCTGGGACCTAAATGAGCAGTTCTTC.

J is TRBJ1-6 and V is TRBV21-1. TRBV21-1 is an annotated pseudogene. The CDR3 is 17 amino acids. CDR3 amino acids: CASSKAIFRVGNSPLHF. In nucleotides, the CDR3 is TGTGCCAGCAGCAAGGCCATTTTTCGGGTTGGTAATTCACCCCTCCACTTT.

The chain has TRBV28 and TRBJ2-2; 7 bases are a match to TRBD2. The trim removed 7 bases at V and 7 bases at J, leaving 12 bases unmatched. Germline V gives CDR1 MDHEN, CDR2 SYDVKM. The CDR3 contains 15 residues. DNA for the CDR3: TGTGCCAGCACCACGGGGGGAGGGGCCGGCGGGGAGCTGTTTTTT. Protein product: CASTTGGGAGGELFF.

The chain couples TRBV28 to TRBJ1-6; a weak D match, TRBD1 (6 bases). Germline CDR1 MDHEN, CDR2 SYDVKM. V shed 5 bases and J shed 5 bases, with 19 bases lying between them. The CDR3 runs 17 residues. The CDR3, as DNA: TGTGCCAGCAGTCCAAACAGGGAAATCCCGGATAATTCACCCCTCCACTTT. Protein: CASSPNREIPDNSPLHF.

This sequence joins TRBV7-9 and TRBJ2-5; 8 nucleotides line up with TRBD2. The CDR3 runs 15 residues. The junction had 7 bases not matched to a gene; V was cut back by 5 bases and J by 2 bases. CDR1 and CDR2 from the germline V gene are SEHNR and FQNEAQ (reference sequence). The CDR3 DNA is TGTGCCAGCAGCACAGGGACTAGAACTCAAGAGACCCAGTACTTC. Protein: CASSTGTRTQETQYF.

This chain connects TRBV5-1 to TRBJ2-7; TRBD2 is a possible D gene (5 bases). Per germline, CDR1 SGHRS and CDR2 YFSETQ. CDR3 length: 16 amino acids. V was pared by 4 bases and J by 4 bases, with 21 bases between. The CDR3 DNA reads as TGCGCCAGCAGCACCTCGGGGTCTCGATTAGGGTACGAGCAGTACTTC. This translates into CASSTSGSRLGYEQYF. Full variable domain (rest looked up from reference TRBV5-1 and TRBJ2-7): KAGVTQTPRYLIKTRGQQVTLSCSPISGHRSVSWYQQTPGQGLQFLFEYFSETQRNKGNFPGRFSGRQFSNSRSEMNVSTLELGDSALYLCASSTSGSRLGYEQYFGPGTRLTVT.

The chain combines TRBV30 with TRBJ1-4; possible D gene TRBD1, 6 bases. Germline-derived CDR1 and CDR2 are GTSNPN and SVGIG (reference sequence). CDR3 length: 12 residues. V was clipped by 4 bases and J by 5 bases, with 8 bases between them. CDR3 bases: TGTGCCTGGAACAGGGCGAATGAAAAACTGTTTTTT. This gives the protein CAWNRANEKLFF. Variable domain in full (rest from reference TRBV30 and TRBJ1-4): SQTIHQWPATLVQPVGSPLSLECTVEGTSNPNLYWYRQAAGRGLQLLFYSVGIGQISSEVPQNLSASRPQDRQFILSSKKLLLSDSGFYLCAWNRANEKLFFGSGTQLSVL.

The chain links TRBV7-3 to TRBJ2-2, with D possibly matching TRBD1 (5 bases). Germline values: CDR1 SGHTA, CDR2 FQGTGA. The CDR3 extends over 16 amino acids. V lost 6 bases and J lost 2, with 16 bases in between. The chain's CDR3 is CASSFGLGPNTGELFF. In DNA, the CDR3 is TGTGCCAGCAGTTTTGGTCTGGGGCCCAACACCGGGGAGCTGTTTTTT.

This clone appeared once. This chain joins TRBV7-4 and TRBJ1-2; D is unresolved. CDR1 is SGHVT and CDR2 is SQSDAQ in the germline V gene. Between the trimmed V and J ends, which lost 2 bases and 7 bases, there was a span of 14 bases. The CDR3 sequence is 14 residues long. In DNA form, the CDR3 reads TGTGCCAGCAGCTTAATATTTTTGTTTTTTGGCTACACCTTC. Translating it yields CASSLIFLFFGYTF.

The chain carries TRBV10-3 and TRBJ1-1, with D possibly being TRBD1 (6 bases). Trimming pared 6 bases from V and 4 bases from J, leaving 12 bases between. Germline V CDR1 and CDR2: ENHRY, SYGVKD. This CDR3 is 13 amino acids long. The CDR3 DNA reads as TGTGCCATCAGGGCAGGGGTGGCCACTGAAGCTTTCTTT. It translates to CAIRAGVATEAFF.